A single sample gave rise to the 21 T cell receptor beta chains below, sequenced in a study of shared clonotypes between healthy human individuals. Profiling relied on immunoSEQ multiplex PCR, and the TCRdb table lists in-frame clones only, not all of them. The sample has 950,000 to 1,300,000 clones; approximately 70% are singletons. The sequencing sample was made of memory CD4+ T cells sorted from blood. The subset denotes: CD45RA-negative fraction. These receptors were taken from a man aged 18 to 29 in good health.

This clone has just a few counts. The CDR3 spells CAWSLDSKNEKLFF. The CDR3 DNA reads TGTGCCTGGAGTCTGGACAGCAAAAATGAAAAACTGTTTTTT. The gene calls are TRBV30 and TRBJ1-4; weak D call: TRBD1 (6 bases). Per germline, CDR1 GTSNPN and CDR2 SVGIG (reference sequence). Between the trimmed V and J ends, which lost 2 bases and 5 bases, there was a span of 12 bases. The CDR3 is 14 residues long.

The chain employs TRBV6-1 and TRBJ2-4, with D unresolved. CDR1 and CDR2 (germline): MNHNS, SASEGT. V lost 2 bases and J lost 6, with 8 bases in between. The length of the CDR3 is 13 residues. CDR3 sequence: CASSESELNIQYF. The CDR3 DNA reads as TGTGCCAGCAGTGAATCGGAGTTAAACATTCAGTACTTC.

The V call is TRBV6-5, the J call TRBJ2-7; possible D gene TRBD2, 6 bases. CDR3 length equals 13 residues. Germline-derived CDR1 and CDR2 are MNHEY and SVGAGI. Trimming took 6 bases from V and 8 from J, leaving 17 bases between them. The DNA for the CDR3 is TGTGCCAGCAGCTCTGGGACTGCTATGAAGCAGTACTTC. It yields the protein CASSSGTAMKQYF.

The genes are TRBV7-9 and TRBJ2-3; no definite D call. Looked up from germline, CDR1 is SEHNR and CDR2 is FQNEAQ (reference sequence). The CDR3 totals 16 residues. V lost 7 bases and J 1 base, leaving 18 bases between the germline ends. This CDR3 is CASTPPGRSGTDTQYF. In nucleotides, the CDR3 is TGTGCCAGCACCCCACCCGGGCGCTCCGGCACAGATACGCAGTATTTT.

Notes on this clone: Germline and junction disagree at one end, which may indicate a read error. V and J are TRBV30 and TRBJ1-2; D unclear. The CDR3 has 14 amino acids. The germline V gene has CDR1 GTSNPN and CDR2 SVGIG (reference sequence). In nucleotides, the CDR3 is TGTGCCTGGTCGTCGGGGATAGCTAAGTATGGCTACACCTTC. This sequence encodes CAWSSGIAKYGYTF. The variable domain in full, completed from reference TRBV30 and TRBJ1-2, reads SQTIHQWPATLVQPVGSPLSLECTVEGTSNPNLYWYRQAAGRGLQLLFYSVGIGQISSEVPQNLSASRPQDRQFILSSKKLLLSDSGFYLCAWSSGIAKYGYTFGSGTRLTVV.

The V gene is TRBV14, the J gene TRBJ2-1, with D perhaps assigned TRBD1 or TRBD2 (5 bases each). Trimming took 0 bases from V and 8 from J, leaving 17 bases between them. The germline CDR1 and CDR2 sequences are SGHDN and FVKESK. The CDR3 length is 16 residues. This CDR3 is CASSQEEGIKWDEQFF. In DNA form, the CDR3 reads TGTGCCAGCAGCCAAGAAGAGGGGATTAAGTGGGATGAGCAGTTCTTC.

The V gene is TRBV7-2, the J gene TRBJ1-6; a weak D match, TRBD1 (6 bases). This CDR3 is built from 15 residues. The germline V and J ends were trimmed by 2 bases and 11 bases, with 16 bases remaining between them. Germline-derived CDR1 and CDR2 are SGHTA and FQGNSA. Here the CDR3 reads CASSLQIGQKTPLHF. CDR3 sequence (DNA): TGTGCCAGCAGCTTACAGATTGGACAGAAAACACCCCTCCACTTT.

This clone was found once. V gene TRBV5-4 combines with J gene TRBJ2-1, with 8 bases matching TRBD1. The CDR3 contains 14 residues. With V trimmed by 5 bases and J by 7 bases, 8 bases remained unmatched. The V gene's germline CDR1 is SGHNT and CDR2 YYREEE (reference sequence). Here the CDR3 DNA reads TGTGCCAGCAGTTACCGGACAGGGCCTAATGAGCAGTTCTTC. Translated: CASSYRTGPNEQFF.

This clone was seen just once. The rearrangement links TRBV5-1 to TRBJ2-7, with TRBD1 matching over 9 bases. Germline V gene data show CDR1 as SGHRS and CDR2 as YFSETQ. The V segment lost 1 base and the J segment 5 bases; nucleotides outside the gene matches: 10. This CDR3 has 16 residues. DNA for the CDR3: TGCGCCAGCAGCTTGAGGTCCGGACAGGGGTCCCACGAGCAGTACTTC. This translates into CASSLRSGQGSHEQYF.

This clone has only a few counts. V usage is TRBV6-6 and J usage is TRBJ2-5, with D perhaps TRBD1 (6 bases). The CDR3 length is 16 residues. V was cut by 6 bases and J by 3 bases, with 20 bases left in between. The germline CDR1 and CDR2 sequences are MNHNY and SVGAGI (reference sequence). The CDR3 protein is CASRYARTETKETQYF. CDR3 nucleotides: TGTGCCAGCAGATACGCTAGGACAGAGACGAAAGAGACCCAGTACTTC.

Concerning this clone: This may be a read error: a much more frequent sequence differs by one nucleotide. Other DNA sequences in the same sample also yield this CDR3. This rearrangement joins TRBV11-2 to TRBJ2-5, with D perhaps matching TRBD2 (5 bases). This CDR3 spans 13 amino acids. The V gene's germline CDR1 is SGHAT and CDR2 FQNNGV. V was trimmed by 9 bases and J by 7 bases, leaving 18 bases between them. The CDR3 is CASSLQTEGTQYF. As DNA, the CDR3 is TGTGCCAGTAGCCTCCAGACCGAGGGGACCCAGTACTTC.

In nucleotides, the CDR3 is TGCGCCAGCAGCTTGGGGCAGGCACATGAAGCTTTCTTT. Translated: CASSLGQAHEAFF. The chain employs TRBV5-1 and TRBJ1-1; D call uncertain. CDR1 SGHRS and CDR2 YFSETQ come from the germline V gene. The CDR3 is made up of 13 amino acids. Trimming took off 0 bases at V and 7 bases at J, with 10 bases between the two ends. Filled out from reference TRBV5-1 and TRBJ1-1, the complete variable domain reads KAGVTQTPRYLIKTRGQQVTLSCSPISGHRSVSWYQQTPGQGLQFLFEYFSETQRNKGNFPGRFSGRQFSNSRSEMNVSTLELGDSALYLCASSLGQAHEAFFGQGTRLTVV.

This clone has a single count. The rearrangement joins TRBV5-4 to TRBJ2-4; the D is unclear. The CDR3 consists of 11 residues. The germline V and J ends were trimmed by 9 bases and 6 bases, with 10 bases remaining between them. CDR1 and CDR2 from the germline V gene are SGHNT and YYREEE (reference sequence). The CDR3 bases are TGTGCCACTACGACGGGAAACATTCAGTACTTC. It yields the protein CATTTGNIQYF.

V gene TRBV5-6 combines with J gene TRBJ2-1, with D possibly TRBD1 on 6 matching bases. In germline, CDR1 is SGHDT, CDR2 YYEEEE. Trimming stripped 1 base from V and 4 bases from J, with 12 bases between. The CDR3 has 15 residues. DNA for the CDR3: TGTGCCAGCAGCTTGATGGCAGGGGCGTACAATGAGCAGTTCTTC. Its protein is CASSLMAGAYNEQFF. The whole variable domain, remainder taken from reference TRBV5-6 and TRBJ2-1, is DAGVTQSPTHLIKTRGQQVTLRCSPKSGHDTVSWYQQALGQGPQFIFQYYEEEERQRGNFPDRFSGHQFPNYSSELNVNALLLGDSALYLCASSLMAGAYNEQFFGPGTRLTVL.

This clone was seen only once. The genes are TRBV5-1 and TRBJ2-7; D tentatively fits TRBD1 or TRBD2 (6 bases each). The length of the CDR3 is 15 residues. Germline values: CDR1 SGHRS, CDR2 YFSETQ. Trimming shortened V by 4 bases and J by 1 base, and 15 bases separated the two germline ends. Written as DNA, the CDR3 is TGCGCCAGCAGCCGAACGGGGGACACATCCTACGAGCAGTACTTC. This sequence encodes CASSRTGDTSYEQYF.

The chain joins TRBV5-1 to TRBJ2-1; perhaps TRBD1 as D (7 bases). Germline values: CDR1 SGHRS, CDR2 YFSETQ. V gave up 1 base and J gave up 6 bases, with 17 bases separating them. CDR3 length: 16 amino acids. CDR3 DNA sequence: TGCGCCAGCAGCTTGAATGTAGCAGGGGGAGGCAATGAGCAGTTCTTC. This sequence encodes CASSLNVAGGGNEQFF.

J is TRBJ1-3 and V is TRBV2, with TRBD1 matching over 8 bases. The CDR3 consists of 15 residues. Germline lookup yields CDR1 SNHLY and CDR2 FYNNEI. J lost 4 bases, V lost 4 bases, and 6 bases had no gene match. Here the CDR3 DNA reads TGTGCCAGCAGTGTGCAGGGGGCTTCAGGAAACACCATATATTTT. Protein sequence: CASSVQGASGNTIYF.

This clone is a singleton in its sample. J is TRBJ2-3 and V is TRBV4-1, with 8 bases matching TRBD2. V shed 2 bases and J 5 bases; nucleotides not matched to a gene: 6. This CDR3 has 15 residues. Germline values: CDR1 MGHRA, CDR2 YSYEKL. CDR3 loop: CASSQLGGGKDTQYF. The CDR3 nucleotides are TGCGCCAGCAGCCAACTCGGGGGGGGCAAAGATACGCAGTATTTT.

This clone came up many times. Additional DNA sequences in this sample encode the identical CDR3. The rearrangement joins TRBV6-1 to TRBJ1-2, with 7 bases that match TRBD1. V shed 1 base and J 7 bases; nucleotides not matched to a gene: 6. Germline-derived CDR1 and CDR2 are MNHNS and SASEGT. This CDR3 is 14 amino acids long. As DNA, the CDR3 is TGTGCCAGCAGTGAAGAGGCAGGGGGTAGTGGCTACACCTTC. Residues: CASSEEAGGSGYTF.

In the case of this clone: Other DNA sequences from this sample encode an identical CDR3 as well. V and J are TRBV14 and TRBJ2-5; 8 nucleotides line up with TRBD2. The J segment lost 5 bases and the V segment lost 4 bases, leaving 6 bases of the junction unmatched. The CDR3 runs to 14 residues. In germline, CDR1 is SGHDN, CDR2 FVKESK. DNA for the CDR3: TGTGCCAGCAGCCGAGAGCGGGGGCGGGAGACCCAGTACTTC. Translating gives CASSRERGRETQYF.

The rearrangement uses TRBV6-6 and TRBJ1-2; D is uncertain. CDR1 MNHNY and CDR2 SVGAGI come from the germline V gene (reference sequence). The ends were cut back, 3 bases at V and 8 bases at J, with 19 bases in the middle. The CDR3 consists of 15 residues. CDR3 DNA: TGTGCCAGCAGTTATCAGGAGTCCGCGATGGGGGGCTACACCTTC. This codes for CASSYQESAMGGYTF.